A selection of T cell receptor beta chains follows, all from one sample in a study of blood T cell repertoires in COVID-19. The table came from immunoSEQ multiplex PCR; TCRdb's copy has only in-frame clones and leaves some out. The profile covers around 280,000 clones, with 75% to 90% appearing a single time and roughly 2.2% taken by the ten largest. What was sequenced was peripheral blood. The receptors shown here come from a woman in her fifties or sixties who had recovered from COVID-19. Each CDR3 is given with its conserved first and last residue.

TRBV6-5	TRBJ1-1	CASSYTLNTEAFF
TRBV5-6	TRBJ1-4	CASSLRAGAKLFF
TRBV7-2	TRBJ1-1	CASRPRSRGTEAFF
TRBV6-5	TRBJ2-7	CASSSRKRERSYEQYF
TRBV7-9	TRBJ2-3	CASSDDRGGGREPPDTQYF
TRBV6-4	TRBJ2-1	CASSDSLSGNRFF
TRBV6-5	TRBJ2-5	CAVKTSAQETQYF
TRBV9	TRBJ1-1	CASSVALGTSEAFF
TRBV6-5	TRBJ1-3	CASSYSSRQGPNTIYF
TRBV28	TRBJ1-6	CASSLGGYNSPLHF
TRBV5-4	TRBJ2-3	CASSLGGTLGPDTQYF
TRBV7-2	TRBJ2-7	CASSLLAGSYEQYF
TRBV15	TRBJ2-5	CATSRGQSETQYF
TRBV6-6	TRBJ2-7	CASSYSAQTYEQYF
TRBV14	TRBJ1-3	CASSRNRVSAGNTIYF